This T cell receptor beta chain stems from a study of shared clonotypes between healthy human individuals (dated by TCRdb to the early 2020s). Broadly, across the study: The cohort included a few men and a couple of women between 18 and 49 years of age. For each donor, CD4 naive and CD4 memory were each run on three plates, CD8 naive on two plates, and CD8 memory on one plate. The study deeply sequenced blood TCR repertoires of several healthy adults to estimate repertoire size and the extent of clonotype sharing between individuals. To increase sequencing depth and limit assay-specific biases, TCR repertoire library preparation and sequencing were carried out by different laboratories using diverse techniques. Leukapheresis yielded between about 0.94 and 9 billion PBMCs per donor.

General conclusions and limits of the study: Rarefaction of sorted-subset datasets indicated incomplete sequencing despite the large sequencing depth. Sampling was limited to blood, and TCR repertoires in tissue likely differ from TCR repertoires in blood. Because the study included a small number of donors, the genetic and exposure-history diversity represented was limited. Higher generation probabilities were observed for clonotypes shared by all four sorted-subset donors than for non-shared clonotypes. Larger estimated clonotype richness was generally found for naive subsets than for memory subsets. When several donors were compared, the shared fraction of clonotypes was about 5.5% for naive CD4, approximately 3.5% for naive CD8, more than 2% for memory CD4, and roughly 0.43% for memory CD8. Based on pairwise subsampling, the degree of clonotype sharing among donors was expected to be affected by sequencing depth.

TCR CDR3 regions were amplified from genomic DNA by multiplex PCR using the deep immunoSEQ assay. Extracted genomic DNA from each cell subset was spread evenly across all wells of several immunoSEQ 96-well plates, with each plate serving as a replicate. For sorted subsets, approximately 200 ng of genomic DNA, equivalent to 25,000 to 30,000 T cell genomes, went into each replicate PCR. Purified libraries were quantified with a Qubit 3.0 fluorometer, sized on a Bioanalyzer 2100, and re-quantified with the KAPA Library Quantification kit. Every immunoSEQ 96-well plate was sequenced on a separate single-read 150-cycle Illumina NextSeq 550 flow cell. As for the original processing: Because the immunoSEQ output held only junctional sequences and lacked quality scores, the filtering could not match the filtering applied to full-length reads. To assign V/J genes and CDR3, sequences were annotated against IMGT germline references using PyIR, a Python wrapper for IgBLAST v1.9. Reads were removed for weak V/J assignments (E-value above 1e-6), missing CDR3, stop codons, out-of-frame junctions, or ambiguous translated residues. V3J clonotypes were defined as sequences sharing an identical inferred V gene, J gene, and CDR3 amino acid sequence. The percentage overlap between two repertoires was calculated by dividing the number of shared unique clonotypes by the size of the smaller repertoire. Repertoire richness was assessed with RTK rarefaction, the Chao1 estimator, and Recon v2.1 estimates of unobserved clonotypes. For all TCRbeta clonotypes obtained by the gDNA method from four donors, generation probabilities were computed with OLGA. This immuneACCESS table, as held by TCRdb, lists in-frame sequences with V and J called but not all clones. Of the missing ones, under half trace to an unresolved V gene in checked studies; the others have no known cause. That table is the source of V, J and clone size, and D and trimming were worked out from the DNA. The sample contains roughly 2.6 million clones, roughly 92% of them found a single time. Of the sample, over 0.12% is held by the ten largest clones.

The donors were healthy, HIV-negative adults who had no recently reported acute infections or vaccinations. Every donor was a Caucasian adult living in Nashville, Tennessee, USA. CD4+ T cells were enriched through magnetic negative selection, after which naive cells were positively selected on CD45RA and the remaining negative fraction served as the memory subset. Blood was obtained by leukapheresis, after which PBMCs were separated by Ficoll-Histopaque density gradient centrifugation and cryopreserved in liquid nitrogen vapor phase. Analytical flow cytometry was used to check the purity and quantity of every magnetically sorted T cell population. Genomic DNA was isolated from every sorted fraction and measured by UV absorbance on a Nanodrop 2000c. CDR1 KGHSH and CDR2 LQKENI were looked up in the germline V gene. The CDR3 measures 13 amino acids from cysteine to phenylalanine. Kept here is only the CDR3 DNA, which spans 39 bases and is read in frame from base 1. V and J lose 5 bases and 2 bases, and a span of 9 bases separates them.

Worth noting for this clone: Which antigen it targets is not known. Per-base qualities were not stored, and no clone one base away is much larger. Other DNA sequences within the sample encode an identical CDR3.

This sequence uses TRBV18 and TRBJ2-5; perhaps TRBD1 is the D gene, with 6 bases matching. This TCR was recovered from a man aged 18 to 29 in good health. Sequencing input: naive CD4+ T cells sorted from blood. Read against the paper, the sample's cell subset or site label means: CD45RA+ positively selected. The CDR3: CASSGGSQETQYF. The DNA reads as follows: TGTGCCAGCTCAGGGGGCAGTCAAGAGACCCAGTACTTC.